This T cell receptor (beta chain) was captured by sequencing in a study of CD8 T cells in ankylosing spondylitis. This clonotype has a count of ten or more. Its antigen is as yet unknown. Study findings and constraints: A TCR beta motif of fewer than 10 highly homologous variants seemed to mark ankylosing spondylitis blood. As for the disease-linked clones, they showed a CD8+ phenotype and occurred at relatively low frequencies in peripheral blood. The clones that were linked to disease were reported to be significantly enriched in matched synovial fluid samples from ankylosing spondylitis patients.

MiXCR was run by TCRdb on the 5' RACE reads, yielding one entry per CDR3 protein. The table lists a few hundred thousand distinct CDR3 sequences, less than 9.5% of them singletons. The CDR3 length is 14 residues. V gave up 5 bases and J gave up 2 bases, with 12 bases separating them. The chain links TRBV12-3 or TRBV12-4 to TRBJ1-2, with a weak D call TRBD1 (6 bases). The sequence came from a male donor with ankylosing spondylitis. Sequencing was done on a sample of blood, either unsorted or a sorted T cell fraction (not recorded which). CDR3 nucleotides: TGTGCCAGCAGTCTGTCTACAGGGAACTATGGCTACACCTTC. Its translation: CASSLSTGNYGYTF.